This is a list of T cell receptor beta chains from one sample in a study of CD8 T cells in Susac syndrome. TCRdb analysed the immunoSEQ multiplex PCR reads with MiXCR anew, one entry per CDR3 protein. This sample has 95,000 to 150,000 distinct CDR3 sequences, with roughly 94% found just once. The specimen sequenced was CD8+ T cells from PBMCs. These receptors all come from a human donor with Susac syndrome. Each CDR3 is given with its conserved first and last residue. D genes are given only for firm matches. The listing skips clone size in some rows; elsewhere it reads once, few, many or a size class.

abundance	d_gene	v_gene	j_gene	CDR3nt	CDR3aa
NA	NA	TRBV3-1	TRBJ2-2	TGTGCCAGCAGCCAAGATCTCGTGGAGCAGAACACCGGGGAGCTGTTTTTT	CASSQDLVEQNTGELFF
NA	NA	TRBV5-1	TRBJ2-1	TGCGCCAGCAGCGTATCAGAGGACAATGAGCAGTTCTTC	CASSVSEDNEQFF
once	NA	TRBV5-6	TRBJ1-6	TGTGCCAGCAGCTTGGACCGTCACGGTTTTAATTCACCCCTCCACTTT	CASSLDRHGFNSPLHF
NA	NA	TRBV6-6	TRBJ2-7	TGTGCCAGCAGTTACCCCGGGGGCGAGCAGTACTTC	CASSYPGGEQYF
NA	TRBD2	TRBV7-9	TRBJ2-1	TGTGCCAGCACCTTAGGGGCGGGGGGGCCCAATGAGCAGTTCTTC	CASTLGAGGPNEQFF
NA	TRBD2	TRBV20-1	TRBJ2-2	TGCAGTGCTAGAGACTTCTCTAGCGGGGGCCCCACGGGCACCGGGGAGCTGTTTTTT	CSARDFSSGGPTGTGELFF
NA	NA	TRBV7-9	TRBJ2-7	TGTGCCAGCAGCTACCGGGACAACCCTAGGGGAGGGCAGTACTTC	CASSYRDNPRGGQYF
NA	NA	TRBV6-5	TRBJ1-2	TGTGCCAGCAGTTACACCCGGGACAACGGCTATGGCTACACCTTC	CASSYTRDNGYGYTF
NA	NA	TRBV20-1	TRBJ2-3	TGCAGTGCTAGAGGACTTCCATCAGATACGCAGTATTTT	CSARGLPSDTQYF
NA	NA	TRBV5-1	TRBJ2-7	TGCGCCAGCAGTCCTTGGACAGCGCTCTACGAGCAGTACTTC	CASSPWTALYEQYF
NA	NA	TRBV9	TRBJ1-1	TGTGCCAGCAGCTCCCAGGCCCCGAACACTGAAGCTTTCTTT	CASSSQAPNTEAFF
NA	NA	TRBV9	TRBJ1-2	TGTGCCAGCAGCGGTGGCAGCGTCTATGGCTACACCTTC	CASSGGSVYGYTF
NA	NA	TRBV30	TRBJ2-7	TGTGCCTGGAGTCCCGGGTCAGCCTCCTACGAGCAGTACTTC	CAWSPGSASYEQYF
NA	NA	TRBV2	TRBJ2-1	TGTGCCAGCGGAGACCACAGCGGGTCCTCCTACAATGAGCAGTTCTTC	CASGDHSGSSYNEQFF
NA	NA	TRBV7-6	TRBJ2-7	TGTGCCAGCAGCTCGCCGGGGGCAGGCTACGAGCAGTACTTC	CASSSPGAGYEQYF
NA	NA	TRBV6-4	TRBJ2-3	TGTGCCAGCAGTCTCGGGTTCCTAGAGACAGATACGCAGTATTTT	CASSLGFLETDTQYF
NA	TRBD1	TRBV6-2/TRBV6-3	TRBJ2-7	TGTGCCAGCAGTTACAAGGAGACAGGGCGAGACGAGCAGTACTTC	CASSYKETGRDEQYF
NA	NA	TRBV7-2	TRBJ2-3	TGTGCCAGCAGCTCCAGGACTTACCCCAATACGCAGTATTTT	CASSSRTYPNTQYF
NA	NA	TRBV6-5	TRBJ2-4	TGTGCCAGCAGTTACCAGTCAGGGGCCAAAAACATTCAGTACTTC	CASSYQSGAKNIQYF
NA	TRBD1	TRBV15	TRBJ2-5	TGTGCCACCAGTACCGGGACAGGGGGCGAAGAGACCCAGTACTTC	CATSTGTGGEETQYF
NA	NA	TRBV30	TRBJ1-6	TGTGCCTGGACTATGACCGGCCAGGGAAAATCACCCCTCCACTTT	CAWTMTGQGKSPLHF
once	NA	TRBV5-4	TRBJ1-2	TGTGCCAGCAGCTTGGGAGACGCCCTATCTTATGGCTACACCTTC	CASSLGDALSYGYTF
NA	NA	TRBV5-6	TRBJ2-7	TGTGCCAGCAGCTTGGTCGTTTCCTACGAGCAGTACTTC	CASSLVVSYEQYF
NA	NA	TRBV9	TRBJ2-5	TGTGCCAGCAGCGTAGAGCGGCAAGAGACCCAGTACTTC	CASSVERQETQYF